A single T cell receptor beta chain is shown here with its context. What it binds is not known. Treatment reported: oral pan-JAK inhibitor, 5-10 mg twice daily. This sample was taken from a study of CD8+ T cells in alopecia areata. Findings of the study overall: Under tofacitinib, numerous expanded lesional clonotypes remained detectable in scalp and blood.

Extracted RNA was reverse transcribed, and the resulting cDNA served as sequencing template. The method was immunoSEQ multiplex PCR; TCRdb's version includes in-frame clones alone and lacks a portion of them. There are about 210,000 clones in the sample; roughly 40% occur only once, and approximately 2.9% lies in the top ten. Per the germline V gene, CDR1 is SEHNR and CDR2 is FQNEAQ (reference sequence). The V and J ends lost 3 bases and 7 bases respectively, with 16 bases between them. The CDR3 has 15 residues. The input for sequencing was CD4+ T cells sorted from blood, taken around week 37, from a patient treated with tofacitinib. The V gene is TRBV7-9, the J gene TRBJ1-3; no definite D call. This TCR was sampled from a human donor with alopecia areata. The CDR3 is CASSFGGRRRNTIYF. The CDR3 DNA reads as TGTGCCAGCAGCTTTGGCGGGAGACGTAGGAACACCATATATTTT.